This entry features one T cell receptor (beta chain) sequence. Libraries were prepared by immunoSEQ multiplex PCR; TCRdb keeps only in-frame clonotypes and omits some of them. The data hold more than 300,000 clones, with around four fifths observed a single time. This entry comes from a study of Ad26.COV2.S vaccination and SARS-CoV-2 variants. Looking at the study overall: Into the muscle, Ad26.COV2.S was dosed once or twice, 56 days apart.

Treatment given: about 20 received Ad26.COV2.S at low or high dose, single or two shots; roughly 5 received placebo; per-sample allocation not given. Day 63 after the first vaccine or placebo injection was the time point for sampling. Looked up from germline, CDR1 is SQVTM and CDR2 is ANQGSEA. CDR3 length: 15 residues. The ends lost 7 bases at V and 4 bases at J; junction bases unmatched: 8. Sequenced material: peripheral blood, taken in a trial of Ad26.COV2.S vaccine versus placebo. This sequence originates from a person between 18 and 65 years old who received the Ad26.COV2.S COVID-19 vaccine or a placebo. J is TRBJ2-1 and V is TRBV29-1; 12 bases fit TRBD2. CDR3 sequence reads: CSAVKGLAGYNEQFF. In DNA form, the CDR3 reads TGCAGCGCCGTCAAAGGACTAGCGGGGTACAATGAGCAGTTCTTC.